Listed here are 3 T cell receptor beta chains from one sample, sequenced in a study of T-cell memory formation after mild COVID-19. TCRdb redid the calling of the 5' RACE reads with MiXCR, one entry per CDR3 protein. The profile shows 350,000 to 400,000 distinct CDR3 sequences, under 25% of them singletons. Sequenced sample: PBMCs or a T cell subset sorted from them (not recorded which). The origin of the receptors is an adult woman who had mild COVID-19 (a few samples of this study predate the infection). Cell type and time point are not known.

This clonotype was picked up many times. This chain connects TRBV5-1 to TRBJ2-7; tentative D call: TRBD1 (7 bases). This CDR3 region has 15 residues. V lost 4 bases to trimming and J lost 3 bases, with 17 bases between them. From germline, CDR1 is SGHRS and CDR2 YFSETQ. CDR3 amino acids: CASSHRLRGDYEQYF. CDR3 sequence (DNA): TGCGCCAGCAGCCATCGACTCAGGGGGGACTACGAGCAGTACTTC.

The CDR3 DNA is TGTGCCAGCAGCGTTTCTTCTCTTTGGGATCCCTCTGGCTACACCTTC. It translates to CASSVSSLWDPSGYTF. V gene TRBV9 combines with J gene TRBJ1-2, with D uncertain. The CDR3 length is 16 residues. CDR1 and CDR2 (germline): SGDLS, YYNGEE. V dropped 2 bases and J dropped 7 bases, with 21 bases sitting between them.

DNA of the CDR3: TGCGCCAGCAGCTTGGTCGGGGGGCACATGAACACTGAAGCTTTCTTT. Translating it yields CASSLVGGHMNTEAFF. The chain carries TRBV5-1 and TRBJ1-1, with a weak D call TRBD1 (6 bases). The CDR3 contains 16 residues. Trimming cost V 0 bases and J 0 bases, with 12 bases left between them. Germline values: CDR1 SGHRS, CDR2 YFSETQ.